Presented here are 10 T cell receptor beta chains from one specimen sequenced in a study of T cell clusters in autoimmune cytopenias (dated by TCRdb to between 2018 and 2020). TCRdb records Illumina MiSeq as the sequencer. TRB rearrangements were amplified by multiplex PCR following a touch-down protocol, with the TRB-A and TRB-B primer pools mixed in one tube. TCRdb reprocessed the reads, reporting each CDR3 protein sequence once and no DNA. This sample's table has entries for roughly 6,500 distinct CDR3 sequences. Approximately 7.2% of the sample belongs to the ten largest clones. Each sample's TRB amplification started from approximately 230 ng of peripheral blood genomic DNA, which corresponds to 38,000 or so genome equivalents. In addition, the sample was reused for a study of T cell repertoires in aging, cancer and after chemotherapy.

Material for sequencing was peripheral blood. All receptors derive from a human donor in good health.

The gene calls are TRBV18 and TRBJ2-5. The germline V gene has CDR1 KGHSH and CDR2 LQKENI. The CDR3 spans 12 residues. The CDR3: CASSPPVETQYF.

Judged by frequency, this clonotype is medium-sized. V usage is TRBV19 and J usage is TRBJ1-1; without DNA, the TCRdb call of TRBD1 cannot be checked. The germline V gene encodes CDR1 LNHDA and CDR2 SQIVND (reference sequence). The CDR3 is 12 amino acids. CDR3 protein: CASDRGNTEAFF.

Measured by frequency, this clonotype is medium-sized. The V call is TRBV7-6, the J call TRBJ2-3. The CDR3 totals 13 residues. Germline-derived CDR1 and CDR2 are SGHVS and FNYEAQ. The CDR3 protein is CASSSLRPDTQYF.

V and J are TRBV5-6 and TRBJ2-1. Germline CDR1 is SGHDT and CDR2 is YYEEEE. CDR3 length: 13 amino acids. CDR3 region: CASSQERTYEQFF.

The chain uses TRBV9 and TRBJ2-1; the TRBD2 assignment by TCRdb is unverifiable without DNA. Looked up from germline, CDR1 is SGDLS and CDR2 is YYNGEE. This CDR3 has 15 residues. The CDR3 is CASSPGVAGVQEQFF.

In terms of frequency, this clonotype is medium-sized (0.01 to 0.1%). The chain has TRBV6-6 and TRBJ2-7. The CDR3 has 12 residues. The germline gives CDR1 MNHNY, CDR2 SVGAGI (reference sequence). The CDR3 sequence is CASSYLMGEQYF.

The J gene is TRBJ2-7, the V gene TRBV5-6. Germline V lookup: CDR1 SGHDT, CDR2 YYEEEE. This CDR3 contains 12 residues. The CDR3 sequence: CASSLVKEEQYF.

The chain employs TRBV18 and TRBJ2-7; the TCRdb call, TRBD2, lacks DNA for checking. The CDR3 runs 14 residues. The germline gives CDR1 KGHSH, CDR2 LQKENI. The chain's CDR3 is CASSPLSGTYEQYF.

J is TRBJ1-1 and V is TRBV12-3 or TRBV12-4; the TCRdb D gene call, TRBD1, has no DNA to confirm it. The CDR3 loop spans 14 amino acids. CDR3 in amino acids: CASSPQPGSTEAFF.

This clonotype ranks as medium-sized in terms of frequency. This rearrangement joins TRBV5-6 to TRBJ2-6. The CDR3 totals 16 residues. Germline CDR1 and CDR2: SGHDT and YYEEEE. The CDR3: CASSTDVSSGANVLTF.